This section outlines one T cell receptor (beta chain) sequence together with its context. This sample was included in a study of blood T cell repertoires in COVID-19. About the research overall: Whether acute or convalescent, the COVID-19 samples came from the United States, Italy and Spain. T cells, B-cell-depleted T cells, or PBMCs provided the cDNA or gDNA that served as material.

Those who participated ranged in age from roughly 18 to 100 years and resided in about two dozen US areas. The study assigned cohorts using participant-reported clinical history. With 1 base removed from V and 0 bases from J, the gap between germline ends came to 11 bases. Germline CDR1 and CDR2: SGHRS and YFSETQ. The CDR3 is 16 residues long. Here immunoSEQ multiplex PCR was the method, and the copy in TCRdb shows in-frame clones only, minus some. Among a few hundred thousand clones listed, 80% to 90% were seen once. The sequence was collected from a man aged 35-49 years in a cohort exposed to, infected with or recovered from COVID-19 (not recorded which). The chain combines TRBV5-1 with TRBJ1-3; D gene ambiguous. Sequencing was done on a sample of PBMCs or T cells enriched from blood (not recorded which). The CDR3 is CASSLMQASSGNTIYF. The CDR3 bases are TGCGCCAGCAGCTTGATGCAGGCCAGCTCTGGAAACACCATATATTTT. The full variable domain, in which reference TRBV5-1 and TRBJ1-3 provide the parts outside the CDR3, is KAGVTQTPRYLIKTRGQQVTLSCSPISGHRSVSWYQQTPGQGLQFLFEYFSETQRNKGNFPGRFSGRQFSNSRSEMNVSTLELGDSALYLCASSLMQASSGNTIYFGEGSWLTVV.